One TCR beta chain is described in this entry. The CDR3 covers 15 residues. Germline CDR1 and CDR2: SEHNR and FQNEAQ (reference sequence). V gave up 5 bases and J gave up 1 base, with 14 bases separating them. This record comes from a study of blood T cell repertoires in COVID-19. Turning to the study itself: The study drew acute and convalescent COVID-19 samples from the United States, Italy and Spain.

Original handling: Reference gene primer amplification gave nucleated cell count estimates. Data came from immunoSEQ multiplex PCR; TCRdb stores just in-frame clones and leaves some out. That table supplies the V and J calls and clone size; D and trimming were determined from the DNA. The sample lists under 200,000 clones, more than 90% occurring once. The specimen was peripheral blood. The clonotype comes from a middle-aged man with acute or convalescent COVID-19. The V call is TRBV7-9, the J call TRBJ1-1, with D hard to call. CDR3 in DNA: TGTGCCAGCAGCCCAACCGAGGCAGCGAACACTGAAGCTTTCTTT. This codes for CASSPTEAANTEAFF.